A selection of T cell receptor beta chains follows, all from one sample in a study of T cell changes during pregnancy in multiple sclerosis. Generated by immunoSEQ multiplex PCR, the TCRdb table keeps only in-frame clones and is missing some. The sample records around 50,000 clones, roughly 94% being singletons. The sequenced sample was CD4+ T cells from peripheral blood mononuclear cells, obtained in the second trimester of pregnancy. The receptors come from a female donor with multiple sclerosis, enrolled in a pregnancy study. CDR3s leave out the opening cysteine and the closing phenylalanine or tryptophan. The D gene is left open where the match is weak.

CDR3aa: ASSLQGAGSRNEQF
d_gene: TRBD2
j_gene: TRBJ2-1
v_gene: TRBV11-2

CDR3aa: ASSIAGIPDTQY
d_gene: -
j_gene: TRBJ2-3
v_gene: TRBV19

CDR3aa: ASSGGSGRLAYEQY
d_gene: TRBD2
j_gene: TRBJ2-7
v_gene: TRBV6-1

CDR3aa: AWTLGQGNTGELF
d_gene: TRBD1
j_gene: TRBJ2-2
v_gene: TRBV30

CDR3aa: ASGPSGTVLYGYT
d_gene: TRBD1
j_gene: TRBJ1-2
v_gene: TRBV27

CDR3aa: ASSRTGLSNYGYT
d_gene: -
j_gene: TRBJ1-2
v_gene: TRBV5-4

CDR3aa: ASSLKNGGSGPYEQY
d_gene: -
j_gene: TRBJ2-7
v_gene: TRBV5-1

CDR3aa: AWSVWPEQF
d_gene: -
j_gene: TRBJ2-1
v_gene: TRBV30

CDR3aa: ASSYRQGNNEQY
d_gene: TRBD1
j_gene: TRBJ2-7
v_gene: TRBV6-5

CDR3aa: SVDTSSYNEQF
d_gene: -
j_gene: TRBJ2-1
v_gene: TRBV29-1

CDR3aa: ASSPLQGGNTIY
d_gene: -
j_gene: TRBJ1-3
v_gene: TRBV4-1

CDR3aa: ASKSGNQPQH
d_gene: -
j_gene: TRBJ1-5
v_gene: TRBV19

CDR3aa: SVYSRASNSPLH
d_gene: -
j_gene: TRBJ1-6
v_gene: TRBV29-1

CDR3aa: ASSSRQHPTQPGYGYT
d_gene: -
j_gene: TRBJ1-2
v_gene: TRBV9

CDR3aa: ASGLPRGPHEQY
d_gene: TRBD1
j_gene: TRBJ2-7
v_gene: TRBV12-5

CDR3aa: ASSLVGLEETQY
d_gene: TRBD2
j_gene: TRBJ2-5
v_gene: TRBV7-8

CDR3aa: ASSGLAGGGEQY
d_gene: TRBD2
j_gene: TRBJ2-7
v_gene: TRBV5-1

CDR3aa: ASSLGRLRSNEKLF
d_gene: -
j_gene: TRBJ1-4
v_gene: TRBV5-1

CDR3aa: ASSLPMHRAPGNEQY
d_gene: -
j_gene: TRBJ2-7
v_gene: TRBV28

CDR3aa: ATSRDPPGEQY
d_gene: -
j_gene: TRBJ2-7
v_gene: TRBV15

CDR3aa: ASSLGTGRSGTEAF
d_gene: TRBD1
j_gene: TRBJ1-1
v_gene: TRBV18

CDR3aa: ASSQVRLAVYNEQF
d_gene: TRBD2
j_gene: TRBJ2-1
v_gene: TRBV4-1

CDR3aa: ACNRIWGEAF
d_gene: -
j_gene: TRBJ1-1
v_gene: TRBV30

CDR3aa: ASSLDSLPGYT
d_gene: -
j_gene: TRBJ1-2
v_gene: TRBV2

CDR3aa: ASSPDRDLYEQY
d_gene: TRBD1
j_gene: TRBJ2-7
v_gene: TRBV18

CDR3aa: ASSQGSGGYQETQY
d_gene: TRBD2
j_gene: TRBJ2-5
v_gene: TRBV4-2

CDR3aa: ASSLRSRTENTEAF
d_gene: -
j_gene: TRBJ1-1
v_gene: TRBV7-8

CDR3aa: ASTRGQVGGAEAF
d_gene: TRBD1
j_gene: TRBJ1-1
v_gene: TRBV6-5

CDR3aa: AWSGRGRRTEAF
d_gene: -
j_gene: TRBJ1-1
v_gene: TRBV30

CDR3aa: ASSQVELAGASYNEQF
d_gene: TRBD2
j_gene: TRBJ2-1
v_gene: TRBV4-2

CDR3aa: ASSNTGGGYEQY
d_gene: TRBD1
j_gene: TRBJ2-7
v_gene: TRBV6-1

CDR3aa: ASSDRPDSGYT
d_gene: -
j_gene: TRBJ1-2
v_gene: TRBV6-1

CDR3aa: SPRGGQF
d_gene: -
j_gene: TRBJ2-1
v_gene: TRBV20-1

CDR3aa: ASSYQGAGDYEQY
d_gene: -
j_gene: TRBJ2-7
v_gene: TRBV6-5

CDR3aa: SAPRYNEQF
d_gene: -
j_gene: TRBJ2-1
v_gene: TRBV20-1

CDR3aa: ASSPPISGAGVRAEAF
d_gene: -
j_gene: TRBJ1-1
v_gene: TRBV18

CDR3aa: ASSEFRQGVEVTGNTIY
d_gene: -
j_gene: TRBJ1-3
v_gene: TRBV6-1

CDR3aa: ASSVADSSYEQY
d_gene: -
j_gene: TRBJ2-7
v_gene: TRBV9

CDR3aa: ASSLDSPGANVLT
d_gene: -
j_gene: TRBJ2-6
v_gene: TRBV6-5

CDR3aa: ASSQSGTGAPNSYEQY
d_gene: TRBD1
j_gene: TRBJ2-7
v_gene: TRBV23-1

CDR3aa: ASSTGDHSGNTIY
d_gene: -
j_gene: TRBJ1-3
v_gene: TRBV5-1

CDR3aa: ASSLGQGIVLGTEAF
d_gene: TRBD1
j_gene: TRBJ1-1
v_gene: TRBV5-1

CDR3aa: ASRAFTGDTEAF
d_gene: TRBD1
j_gene: TRBJ1-1
v_gene: TRBV19